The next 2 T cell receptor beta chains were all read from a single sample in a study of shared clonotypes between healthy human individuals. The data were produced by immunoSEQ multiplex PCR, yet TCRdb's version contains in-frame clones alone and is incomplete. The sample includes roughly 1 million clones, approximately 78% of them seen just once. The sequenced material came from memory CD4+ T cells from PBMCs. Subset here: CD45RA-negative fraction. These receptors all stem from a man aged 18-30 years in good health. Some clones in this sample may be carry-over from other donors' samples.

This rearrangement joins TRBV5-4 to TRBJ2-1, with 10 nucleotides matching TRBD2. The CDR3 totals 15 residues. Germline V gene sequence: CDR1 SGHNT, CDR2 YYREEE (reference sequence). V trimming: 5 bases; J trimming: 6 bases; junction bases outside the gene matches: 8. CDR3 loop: CASRPPLAGVNEQFF. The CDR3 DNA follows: TGTGCCAGCAGGCCCCCCCTAGCGGGAGTCAATGAGCAGTTCTTC.

CDR3 loop: CASSVQGGSSYNEQFF. The CDR3 DNA follows: TGTGCCAGCTCAGTACAGGGGGGTAGCTCCTACAATGAGCAGTTCTTC. V usage is TRBV18 and J usage is TRBJ2-1; TRBD1 aligns across 8 bases. The CDR3 spans 16 residues. Germline V lookup: CDR1 KGHSH, CDR2 LQKENI. The J segment lost 0 bases and the V segment lost 5 bases, leaving 6 bases of the junction unmatched.